This is a list of T cell receptor beta chains from one sample in a study of T cell responses to AZD1222 COVID-19 vaccine. The protocol was immunoSEQ multiplex PCR, while the TCRdb copy is restricted to in-frame clones and leaves out a portion. The sample lists roughly 120,000 clones; 70% to 90% were seen once. The input for sequencing was peripheral blood, taken on day 0 of MenACWY control vaccination. The origin of the receptors is an adult in good health. CDR3s include the opening cysteine and the closing phenylalanine or tryptophan. D genes are given only for firm matches. Size is omitted from some rows. Given values are once, few, many or a class for expanded clones.

- - TRBJ2-7 TRBV4-1 CASSQDPGGNYEQYF TGCGCCAGCAGCCAAGATCCAGGCGGGAACTACGAGCAGTACTTC
- - TRBJ2-3 TRBV7-9 CASSLPQTGADTQYF TGTGCCAGCAGCTTACCCCAGACGGGGGCGGATACGCAGTATTTT
- - TRBJ2-1 TRBV7-3 CASSSGAGAYNEQFF TGTGCCAGCAGCTCGGGGGCGGGAGCATACAATGAGCAGTTCTTC
- few TRBJ1-4 TRBV7-9 CASSSIRTAEKLFF TGTGCCAGCAGCTCGATAAGGACAGCTGAAAAACTGTTTTTT
- - TRBJ2-1 TRBV3-1/TRBV3-2 CASSSYNEQFF TGTGCCAGCAGCTCATACAATGAGCAGTTCTTC
- - TRBJ1-5 TRBV7-2 CASSPSGQSNSNQPQHF TGTGCCAGCAGCCCAAGCGGACAGAGTAATAGCAATCAGCCCCAGCATTTT
TRBD1 - TRBJ2-7 TRBV5-1 CASSSGTGNYEQYF TGCGCCAGCAGCTCTGGGACAGGGAACTACGAGCAGTACTTC
- - TRBJ1-2 TRBV12-3/TRBV12-4 CASSHRRMGGYTF TGTGCCAGCAGCCATCGACGGATGGGAGGCTACACCTTC
- - TRBJ2-7 TRBV2 CASIGPGIEQYF TGTGCCAGCATAGGTCCAGGGATCGAGCAGTACTTC
TRBD1 - TRBJ2-1 TRBV15 CATRDRDINEQFF TGTGCCACCCGGGACAGGGATATCAATGAGCAGTTCTTC
- - TRBJ2-5 TRBV30 CAWSVPTTQYF TGTGCCTGGAGTGTACCTACGACCCAGTACTTC
- - TRBJ2-7 TRBV7-2 CASSLGGAGRYEQYF TGTGCCAGCAGCTTAGGGGGGGCGGGTCGCTACGAGCAGTACTTC
- - TRBJ2-1 TRBV7-9 CASSHGARALFF TGTGCCAGCAGCCACGGAGCTCGCGCTCTGTTCTTC
- - TRBJ2-1 TRBV4-1 CASSQVGGSYNEQFF TGCGCCAGCAGCCAAGTTGGGGGCTCCTACAATGAGCAGTTCTTC
- - TRBJ1-3 TRBV16 CASSQSGRNTIYF TGTGCCAGCAGCCAATCTGGACGAAACACCATATATTTT
- - TRBJ1-1 TRBV5-4 CASSYGQVPEAFF TGTGCCAGCAGTTATGGACAAGTCCCTGAAGCTTTCTTT
- - TRBJ2-7 TRBV9 CASSVDGRPPTRQYF TGTGCCAGCAGCGTAGATGGGCGCCCCCCGACGAGGCAGTACTTC
- - TRBJ2-7 TRBV18 CASSPGPPSSYEQYF TGTGCCAGCTCACCCGGACCTCCGAGCTCCTACGAGCAGTACTTC
- few TRBJ2-1 TRBV7-2 CASSFRGPVLHDEQFF TGTGCCAGCAGCTTTAGAGGACCGGTTCTCCACGATGAGCAGTTCTTC
- few TRBJ2-7 TRBV30 CAWSVLAPYEQYF TGTGCCTGGAGTGTTCTGGCCCCCTACGAGCAGTACTTC
- - TRBJ1-6 TRBV4-3 CASSQGTNSPLHF TGCGCCAGTAGTCAGGGTACTAATTCACCCCTCCACTTT
TRBD1 - TRBJ1-6 TRBV5-1 CASSNAGTANSPLHF TGCGCCAGCAGCAACGCCGGGACAGCTAATTCACCCCTCCACTTT
TRBD2 - TRBJ2-7 TRBV28 CASSQGLAVDEQYF TGTGCCAGCAGCCAGGGACTAGCGGTCGACGAGCAGTACTTC
- - TRBJ2-2 TRBV19 CASSAYYVTGELFF TGTGCCAGTAGTGCCTACTACGTCACCGGGGAGCTGTTTTTT
TRBD2 - TRBJ2-7 TRBV25-1 CASTASGRAYEQYF TGTGCCAGCACCGCAAGCGGGAGGGCCTACGAGCAGTACTTC
- - TRBJ1-6 TRBV6-5 CASRLSSYNSPLHF TGTGCCAGCAGACTTAGCTCCTATAATTCACCCCTCCACTTT
- - TRBJ2-3 TRBV27 CASSLSTSTDTQYF TGTGCCAGCAGTTTATCCACTAGCACAGATACGCAGTATTTT
- - TRBJ1-4 TRBV4-3 CASSQDPQGWGKLFF TGCGCCAGCAGCCAAGATCCGCAGGGCTGGGGAAAACTGTTTTTT
- - TRBJ2-7 TRBV6-2/TRBV6-3 CASSSGFRVGDEQYF TGTGCCAGCAGTTCCGGATTTCGGGTGGGCGACGAGCAGTACTTC
- - TRBJ1-1 TRBV6-5 CASKKSGVGEAFF TGTGCCAGCAAGAAATCAGGGGTGGGTGAAGCTTTCTTT
- - TRBJ1-6 TRBV4-2 CASSQEQGEFSPLHF TGTGCCAGCAGCCAAGAACAGGGAGAATTTTCACCCCTCCACTTT
TRBD2 - TRBJ2-2 TRBV27 CASSSATARLAPPGELFF TGTGCCAGCAGTTCGGCGACAGCTCGACTAGCTCCACCCGGGGAGCTGTTTTTT
- - TRBJ1-5 TRBV28 CASSLYFDSNQPQHF TGTGCCAGCAGTTTATATTTTGATAGCAATCAGCCCCAGCATTTT
- - TRBJ2-3 TRBV5-1 CASSLAGGDTQYF TGCGCCAGCAGCTTGGCCGGGGGAGATACGCAGTATTTT
- - TRBJ1-1 TRBV4-2 CASNGGGNTEAFF TGTGCCAGCAACGGGGGGGGCAACACTGAAGCTTTCTTT
TRBD2 - TRBJ2-3 TRBV28 CASSLSLAGAPDTQYF TGTGCCAGCAGTTTGTCCCTAGCGGGGGCCCCCGATACGCAGTATTTT
- - TRBJ2-1 TRBV7-2 CASTEGHEQFF TGTGCCAGCACCGAGGGGCATGAGCAGTTCTTC
TRBD2 - TRBJ2-2 TRBV30 CAYRLAGNTGELFF TGTGCCTATAGACTAGCGGGAAACACCGGGGAGCTGTTTTTT
- - TRBJ2-5 TRBV20-1 CSAREGAQYF TGCAGTGCTAGAGAGGGGGCCCAGTACTTC
- - TRBJ2-5 TRBV7-2 CASSLAEQETQYF TGTGCCAGCAGCTTAGCGGAGCAAGAGACCCAGTACTTC
- - TRBJ2-1 TRBV5-1 CASSPTTSSSYNEQFF TGCGCCAGCAGCCCGACGACAAGTAGCTCCTACAATGAGCAGTTCTTC
- - TRBJ2-2 TRBV28 CASSLWGSRNTGELFF TGTGCCAGCAGTTTATGGGGATCCAGAAACACCGGGGAGCTGTTTTTT
TRBD1 - TRBJ1-1 TRBV18 CASSFGQGNTEAFF TGTGCCAGCTCATTCGGACAGGGGAACACTGAAGCTTTCTTT
TRBD2 - TRBJ2-5 TRBV7-2 CASSLGSGTGETQYF TGTGCCAGCAGCTTAGGTAGCGGGACTGGAGAGACCCAGTACTTC
TRBD1 - TRBJ1-2 TRBV28 CASSPPDRVVNYGYTF TGTGCCAGCAGTCCCCCCGACAGGGTGGTAAACTATGGCTACACCTTC
- - TRBJ1-3 TRBV28 CASSLGQGINTIYF TGTGCCAGCAGTTTGGGCCAGGGGATAAACACCATATATTTT
- - TRBJ1-2 TRBV6-5 CASSYSKADGYTF TGTGCCAGCAGTTACTCGAAGGCAGATGGCTACACCTTC
- - TRBJ1-5 TRBV18 CASSQGTGNQPQHF TGTGCCAGCTCACAAGGGACGGGGAATCAGCCCCAGCATTTT
TRBD1 - TRBJ1-2 TRBV5-1 CASSRDRANYGYTF TGCGCCAGCAGCCGGGACAGAGCTAACTATGGCTACACCTTC
- - TRBJ2-3 TRBV6-2/TRBV6-3 CASSSGGEADTQYF TGTGCCAGCAGTTCCGGGGGCGAGGCAGATACGCAGTATTTT
TRBD2 - TRBJ2-1 TRBV28 CATGGAGGTWNEQFF TGTGCTACGGGGGGAGCGGGAGGAACGTGGAATGAGCAGTTCTTC
- - TRBJ1-2 TRBV27 CASSLGPSGGGYTF TGTGCCAGCAGTTTAGGCCCCTCCGGAGGTGGCTACACCTTC
- - TRBJ1-6 TRBV7-3 CASSFGPNSPLHF TGTGCCAGCAGCTTTGGGCCCAATTCACCCCTCCACTTT
- - TRBJ1-2 TRBV29-1 CSAKEGTDYGYTF TGCAGCGCCAAGGAAGGGACGGACTATGGCTACACCTTC
TRBD2 medium-sized TRBJ2-1 TRBV7-3 CASSSGLEQFF TGTGCCAGCAGCTCGGGACTAGAGCAGTTCTTC